This TCR beta chain was sequenced during a study of T cell repertoires in cytomegalovirus infection. Across the whole study: Indications of both CMV infection and matching HLA type were provided by public TCR beta signatures.

TCRdb processed the reads anew with MiXCR; each CDR3 protein has one entry. The sample contains hundreds of thousands of distinct CDR3 sequences, roughly 6.5% of which appear only once. The V gene lost 0 bases and the J gene lost 3 bases, with 12 bases spanning the gap. The CDR3 loop spans 15 amino acids. CDR1 is DFQATT, CDR2 SNEGSKA, per germline (reference sequence). Study-wide results and caveats: It was HLA-C-restricted CMV-specific TCR beta clonotypes that dominated the response ex vivo.

This clonotype turned up a few times. Its specificity is not known. This clonotype originated in a human donor in good health (CMV status not recorded). Some clones in this sample may be carry-over from other donors' samples. V usage is TRBV20-1 and J usage is TRBJ2-4; TRBD2 is a possible D gene (5 bases). Sequencing was performed on PBMCs. The CDR3 loop is CSARDFAGYKNIQYF. In nucleotides, the CDR3 is TGCAGTGCTAGAGATTTTGCGGGCTACAAAAACATTCAGTACTTC.